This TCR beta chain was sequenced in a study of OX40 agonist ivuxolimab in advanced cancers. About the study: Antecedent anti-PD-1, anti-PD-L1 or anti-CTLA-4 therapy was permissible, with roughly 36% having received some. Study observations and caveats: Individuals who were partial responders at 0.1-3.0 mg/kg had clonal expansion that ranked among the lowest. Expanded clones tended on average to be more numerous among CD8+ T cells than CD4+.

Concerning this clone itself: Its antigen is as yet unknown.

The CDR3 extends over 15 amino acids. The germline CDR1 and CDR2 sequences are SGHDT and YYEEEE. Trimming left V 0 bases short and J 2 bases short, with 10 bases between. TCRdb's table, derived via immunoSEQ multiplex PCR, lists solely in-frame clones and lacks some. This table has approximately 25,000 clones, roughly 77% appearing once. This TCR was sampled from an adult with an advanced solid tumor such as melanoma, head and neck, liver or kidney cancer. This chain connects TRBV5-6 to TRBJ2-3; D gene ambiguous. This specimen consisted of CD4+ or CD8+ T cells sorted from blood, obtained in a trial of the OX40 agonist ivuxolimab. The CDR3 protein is CASSLVAEPTDTQYF. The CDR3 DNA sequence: TGTGCCAGCAGCTTGGTGGCCGAACCCACAGATACGCAGTATTTT.